In its sample, the clone carrying this T cell receptor beta chain was seen a few times. Its matching antigen is unknown. These data are taken from a study of blood T cells in healthy people across ages. Study-wide findings and caveats: Researchers deemed the diversity estimates from one million T cells underestimates.

Through a sample-barcoded 5' primer and a J-beta primer mix, a second PCR was run for about 6 to 11 cycles. TCRdb reprocessed the 5' RACE reads with MiXCR, giving one entry per CDR3 protein. The sample records 800,000 to 1,300,000 distinct CDR3 sequences, around 25% being singletons. The same sample was also used in a study of T cells of mothers and their children. That work states: About 6 children and their three healthy Caucasian mothers were the donors.

The sequenced material came from blood. This TCR was sampled from a girl aged 2 to 9 in good health.

CDR3: CASSPRTWGDEQFF. CDR3 nucleotide sequence: TGTGCCAGCAGCCCCCGGACATGGGGGGATGAGCAGTTCTTC. The chain carries TRBV7-9 and TRBJ2-5, with D possibly matching TRBD2 (6 bases). The tail of the sequence fits TRBJ2-1 better, so the J call may be wrong. The CDR3 length is 14 residues. Germline loops: CDR1 SEHNR, CDR2 FQNEAQ (reference sequence).